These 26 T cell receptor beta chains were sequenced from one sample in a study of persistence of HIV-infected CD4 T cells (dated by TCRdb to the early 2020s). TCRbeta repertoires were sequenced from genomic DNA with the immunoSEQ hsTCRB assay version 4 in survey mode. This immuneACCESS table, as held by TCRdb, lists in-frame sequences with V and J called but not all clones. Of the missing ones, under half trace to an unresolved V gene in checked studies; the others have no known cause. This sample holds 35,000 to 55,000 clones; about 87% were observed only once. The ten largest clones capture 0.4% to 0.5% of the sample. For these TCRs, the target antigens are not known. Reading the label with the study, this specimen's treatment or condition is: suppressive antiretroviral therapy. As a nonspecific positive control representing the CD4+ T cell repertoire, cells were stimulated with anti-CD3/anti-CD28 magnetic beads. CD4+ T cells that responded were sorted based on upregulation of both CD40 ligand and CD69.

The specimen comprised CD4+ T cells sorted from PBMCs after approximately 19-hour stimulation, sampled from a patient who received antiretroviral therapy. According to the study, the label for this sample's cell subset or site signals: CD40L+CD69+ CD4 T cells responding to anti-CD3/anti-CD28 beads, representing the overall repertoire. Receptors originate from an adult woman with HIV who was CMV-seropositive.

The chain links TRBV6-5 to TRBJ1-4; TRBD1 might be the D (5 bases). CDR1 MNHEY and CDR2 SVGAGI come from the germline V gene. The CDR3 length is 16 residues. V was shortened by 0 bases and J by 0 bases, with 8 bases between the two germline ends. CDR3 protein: CASSYSGDATNEKLFF. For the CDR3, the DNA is TGTGCCAGCAGTTACTCGGGGGATGCAACTAATGAAAAACTGTTTTTT.

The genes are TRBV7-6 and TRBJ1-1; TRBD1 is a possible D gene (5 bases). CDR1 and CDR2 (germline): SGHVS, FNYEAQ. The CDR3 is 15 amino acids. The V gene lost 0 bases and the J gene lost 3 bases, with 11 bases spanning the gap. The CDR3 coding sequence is TGTGCCAGCAGCTTAGCCCCCGGGGGTCACACTGAAGCTTTCTTT. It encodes CASSLAPGGHTEAFF.

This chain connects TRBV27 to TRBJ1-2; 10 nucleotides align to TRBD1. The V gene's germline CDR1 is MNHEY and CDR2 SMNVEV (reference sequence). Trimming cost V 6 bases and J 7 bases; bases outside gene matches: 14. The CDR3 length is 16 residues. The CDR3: CASRSRVGTGETGYTF. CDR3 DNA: TGTGCCAGCAGGTCACGGGTAGGGACAGGGGAGACTGGCTACACCTTC.

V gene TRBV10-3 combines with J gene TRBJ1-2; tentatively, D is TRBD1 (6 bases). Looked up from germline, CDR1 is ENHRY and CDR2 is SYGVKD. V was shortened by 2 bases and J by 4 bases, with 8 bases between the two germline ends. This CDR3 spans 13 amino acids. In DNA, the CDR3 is TGTGCCATCAGTGAGCCACAGGGCTATGGCTACACCTTC. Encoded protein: CAISEPQGYGYTF.

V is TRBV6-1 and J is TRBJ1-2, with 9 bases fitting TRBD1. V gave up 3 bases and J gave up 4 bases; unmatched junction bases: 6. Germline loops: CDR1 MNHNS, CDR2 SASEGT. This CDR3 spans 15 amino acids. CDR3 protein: CASSEQQGAIYGYTF. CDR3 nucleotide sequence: TGTGCCAGCAGTGAGCAACAGGGGGCTATCTATGGCTACACCTTC.

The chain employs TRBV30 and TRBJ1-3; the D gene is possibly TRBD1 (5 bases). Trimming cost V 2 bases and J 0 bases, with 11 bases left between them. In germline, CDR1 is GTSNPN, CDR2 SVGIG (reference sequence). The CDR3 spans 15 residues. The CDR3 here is CAWSPGLSSGNTIYF. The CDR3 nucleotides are TGTGCCTGGAGTCCGGGACTGAGCTCTGGAAACACCATATATTTT.

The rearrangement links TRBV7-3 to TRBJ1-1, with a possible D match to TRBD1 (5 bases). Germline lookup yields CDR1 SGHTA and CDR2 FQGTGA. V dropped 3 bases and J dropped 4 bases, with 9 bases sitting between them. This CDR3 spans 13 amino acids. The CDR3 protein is CASSFQGGTEAFF. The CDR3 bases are TGTGCCAGCAGCTTCCAGGGAGGCACTGAAGCTTTCTTT. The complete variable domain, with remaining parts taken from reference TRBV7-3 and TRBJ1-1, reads GAGVSQTPSNKVTEKGKYVELRCDPISGHTALYWYRQSLGQGPEFLIYFQGTGAADDSGLPNDRFFAVRPEGSVSTLKIQRTERGDSAVYLCASSFQGGTEAFFGQGTRLTVV.

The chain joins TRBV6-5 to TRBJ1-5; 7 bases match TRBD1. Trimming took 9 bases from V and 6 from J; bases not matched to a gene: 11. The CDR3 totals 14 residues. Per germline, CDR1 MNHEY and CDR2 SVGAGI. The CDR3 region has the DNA TGTGCCAGTCGGCAGGGGGATTGGGGTCAGCCCCAGCATTTT. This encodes CASRQGDWGQPQHF.

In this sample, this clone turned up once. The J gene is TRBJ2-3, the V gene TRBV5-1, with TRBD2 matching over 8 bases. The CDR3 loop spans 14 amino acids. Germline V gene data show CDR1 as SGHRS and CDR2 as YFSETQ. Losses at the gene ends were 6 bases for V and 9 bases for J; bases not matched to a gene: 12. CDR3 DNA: TGCGCCAGCAAAGCCACGGGGGGGCAGGAGACGCAGTATTTT. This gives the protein CASKATGGQETQYF.

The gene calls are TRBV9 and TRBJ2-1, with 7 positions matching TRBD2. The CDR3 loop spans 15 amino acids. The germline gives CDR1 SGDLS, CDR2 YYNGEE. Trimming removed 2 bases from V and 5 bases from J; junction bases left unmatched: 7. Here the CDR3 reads CASSVGGEPNNEQFF. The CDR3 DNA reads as TGTGCCAGCAGCGTTGGGGGGGAGCCAAACAATGAGCAGTTCTTC.

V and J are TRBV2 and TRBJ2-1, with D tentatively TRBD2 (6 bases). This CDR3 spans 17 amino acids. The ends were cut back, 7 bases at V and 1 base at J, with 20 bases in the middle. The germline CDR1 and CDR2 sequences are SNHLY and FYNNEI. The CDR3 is CASNGGAGLWSYNEQFF. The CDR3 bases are TGTGCCAGCAACGGGGGAGCGGGTCTTTGGTCCTACAATGAGCAGTTCTTC. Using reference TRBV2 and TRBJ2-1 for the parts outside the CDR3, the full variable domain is EPEVTQTPSHQVTQMGQEVILRCVPISNHLYFYWYRQILGQKVEFLVSFYNNEISEKSEIFDDQFSVERPDGSNFTLKIRSTKLEDSAMYFCASNGGAGLWSYNEQFFGPGTRLTVL.

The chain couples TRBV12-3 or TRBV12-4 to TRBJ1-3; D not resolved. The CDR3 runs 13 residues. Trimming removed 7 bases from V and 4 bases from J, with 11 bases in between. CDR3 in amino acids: CASIMGSGNTIYF. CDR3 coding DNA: TGTGCCAGCATCATGGGATCAGGAAACACCATATATTTT.

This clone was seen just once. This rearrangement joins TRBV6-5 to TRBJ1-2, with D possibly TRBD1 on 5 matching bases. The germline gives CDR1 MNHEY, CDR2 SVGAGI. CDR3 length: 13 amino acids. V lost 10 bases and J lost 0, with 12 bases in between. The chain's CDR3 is CATSKGSNYGYTF. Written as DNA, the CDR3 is TGTGCCACCTCGAAGGGGTCTAACTATGGCTACACCTTC.

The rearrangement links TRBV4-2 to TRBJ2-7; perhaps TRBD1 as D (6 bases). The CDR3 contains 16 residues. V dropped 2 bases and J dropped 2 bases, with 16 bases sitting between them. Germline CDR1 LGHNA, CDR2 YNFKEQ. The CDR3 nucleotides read TGTGCCAGCAGCCAAAGAACCCGGACAGACCCCTACGAGCAGTACTTC. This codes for CASSQRTRTDPYEQYF.

The CDR3 bases are TGTGCCAGCATCTCGAGCGGGGGATATTCTGAAGCTTTCTTT. Its protein is CASISSGGYSEAFF. This chain links TRBV25-1 with TRBJ1-1; tentatively, D is TRBD1 (5 bases). The CDR3 loop spans 14 amino acids. Trimming stripped 7 bases from V and 6 bases from J, with 18 bases between. Per the germline V gene, CDR1 is MGHDK and CDR2 is SYGVNS. The full variable domain, with the rest looked up from reference TRBV25-1 and TRBJ1-1, is EADIYQTPRYLVIGTGKKITLECSQTMGHDKMYWYQQDPGMELHLIHYSYGVNSTEKGDLSSESTVSRIRTEHFPLTLESARPSHTSQYLCASISSGGYSEAFFGQGTRLTVV.

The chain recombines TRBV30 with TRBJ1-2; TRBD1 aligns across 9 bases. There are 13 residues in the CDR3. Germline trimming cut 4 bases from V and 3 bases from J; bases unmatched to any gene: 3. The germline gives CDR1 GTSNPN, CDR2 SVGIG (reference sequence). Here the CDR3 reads CAWKDRGHYGYTF. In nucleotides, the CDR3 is TGTGCCTGGAAGGACAGGGGACACTATGGCTACACCTTC.

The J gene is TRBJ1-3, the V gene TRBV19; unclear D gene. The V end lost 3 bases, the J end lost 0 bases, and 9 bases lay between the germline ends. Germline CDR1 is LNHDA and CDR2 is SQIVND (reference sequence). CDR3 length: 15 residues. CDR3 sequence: CASSISAFSGNTIYF. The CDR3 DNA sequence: TGTGCCAGTAGTATTTCAGCATTCTCTGGAAACACCATATATTTT. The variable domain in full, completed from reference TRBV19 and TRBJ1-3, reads DGGITQSPKYLFRKEGQNVTLSCEQNLNHDAMYWYRQDPGQGLRLIYYSQIVNDFQKGDIAEGYSVSREKKESFPLTVTSAQKNPTAFYLCASSISAFSGNTIYFGEGSWLTVV.

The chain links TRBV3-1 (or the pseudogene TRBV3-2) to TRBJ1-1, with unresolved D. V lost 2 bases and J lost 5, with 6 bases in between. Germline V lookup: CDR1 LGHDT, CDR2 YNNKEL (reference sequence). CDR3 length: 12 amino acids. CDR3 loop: CASSQLGTEAFF. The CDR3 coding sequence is TGTGCCAGCAGCCAACTGGGGACTGAAGCTTTCTTT.

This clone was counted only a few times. CDR3 sequence reads: CASSVEGANTGELFF. Written as DNA, the CDR3 is TGTGCCAGCAGCGTAGAGGGGGCGAACACCGGGGAGCTGTTTTTT. The chain has TRBV9 and TRBJ2-2; D might be TRBD1 (6 bases). The CDR3 loop spans 15 amino acids. Germline lookup yields CDR1 SGDLS and CDR2 YYNGEE. V lost 0 bases and J 0 bases, leaving 6 bases between the germline ends.

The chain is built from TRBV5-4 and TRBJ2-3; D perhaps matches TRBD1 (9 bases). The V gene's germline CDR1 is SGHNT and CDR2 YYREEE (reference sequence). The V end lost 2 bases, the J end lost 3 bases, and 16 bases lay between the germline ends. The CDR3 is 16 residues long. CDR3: CASSFGGDRETDTQYF. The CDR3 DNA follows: TGTGCCAGCAGCTTCGGGGGGGACAGGGAAACAGATACGCAGTATTTT. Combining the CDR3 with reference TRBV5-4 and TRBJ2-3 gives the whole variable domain ETGVTQSPTHLIKTRGQQVTLRCSSQSGHNTVSWYQQALGQGPQFIFQYYREEENGRGNFPPRFSGLQFPNYSSELNVNALELDDSALYLCASSFGGDRETDTQYFGPGTRLTVL.

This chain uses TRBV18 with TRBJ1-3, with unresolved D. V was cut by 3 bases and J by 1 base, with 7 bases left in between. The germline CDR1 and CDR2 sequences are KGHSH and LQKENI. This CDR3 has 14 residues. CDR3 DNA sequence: TGTGCCAGCTCACCCACAAATTCTGGAAACACCATATATTTT. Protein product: CASSPTNSGNTIYF.

Here the CDR3 reads CASSTDTGQADTEAFF. The CDR3 coding sequence is TGTGCCAGCAGCACTGACACGGGACAGGCCGACACTGAAGCTTTCTTT. The chain recombines TRBV21-1 with TRBJ1-1; the table's TRBD1 call for D was not verified on the DNA. TRBV21-1 is a known pseudogene. This CDR3 comprises 16 residues.

CDR3 DNA: TGTGCCAGCAGGCAAGGGGGGCCGGGGGGCTACACCTTC. It encodes CASRQGGPGGYTF. This chain uses TRBV7-9 with TRBJ1-2; a possible D gene is TRBD1 (6 bases). V lost 6 bases to trimming and J lost 8 bases, with 16 bases between them. This CDR3 is 13 amino acids long. Per germline, CDR1 SEHNR and CDR2 FQNEAQ (reference sequence).

CDR3 coding DNA: TGTGCCAGCAGCAACGGGGCGTTGGTCAATGAGCAGTTCTTC. Encoded protein: CASSNGALVNEQFF. This rearrangement joins TRBV7-6 to TRBJ2-1; D might be TRBD1 or TRBD2, each matching 5 bases. Trimming removed 5 bases at V and 6 bases at J, with 14 bases between. The CDR3 consists of 14 residues. Germline V gene lookup returns CDR1 SGHVS and CDR2 FNYEAQ. Variable domain in full (rest from reference TRBV7-6 and TRBJ2-1): GAGVSQSPRYKVTKRGQDVALRCDPISGHVSLYWYRQALGQGPEFLTYFNYEAQQDKSGLPNDRFSAERPEGSISTLTIQRTEQRDSAMYRCASSNGALVNEQFFGPGTRLTVL.

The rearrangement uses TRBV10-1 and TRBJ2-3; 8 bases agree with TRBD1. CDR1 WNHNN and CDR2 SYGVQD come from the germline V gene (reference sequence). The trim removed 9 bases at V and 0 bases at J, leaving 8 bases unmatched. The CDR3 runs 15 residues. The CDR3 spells CASHTRTGSTDTQYF. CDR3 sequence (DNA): TGCGCCAGTCACACAAGGACAGGGAGCACAGATACGCAGTATTTT.

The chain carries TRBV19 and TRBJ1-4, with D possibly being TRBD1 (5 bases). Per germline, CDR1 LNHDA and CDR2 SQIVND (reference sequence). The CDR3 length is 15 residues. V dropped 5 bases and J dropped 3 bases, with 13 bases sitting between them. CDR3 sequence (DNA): TGTGCCAGTAGTCCTACAGGCTTTCCTAATGAAAAACTGTTTTTT. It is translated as CASSPTGFPNEKLFF. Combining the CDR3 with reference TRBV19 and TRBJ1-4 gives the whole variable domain DGGITQSPKYLFRKEGQNVTLSCEQNLNHDAMYWYRQDPGQGLRLIYYSQIVNDFQKGDIAEGYSVSREKKESFPLTVTSAQKNPTAFYLCASSPTGFPNEKLFFGSGTQLSVL.